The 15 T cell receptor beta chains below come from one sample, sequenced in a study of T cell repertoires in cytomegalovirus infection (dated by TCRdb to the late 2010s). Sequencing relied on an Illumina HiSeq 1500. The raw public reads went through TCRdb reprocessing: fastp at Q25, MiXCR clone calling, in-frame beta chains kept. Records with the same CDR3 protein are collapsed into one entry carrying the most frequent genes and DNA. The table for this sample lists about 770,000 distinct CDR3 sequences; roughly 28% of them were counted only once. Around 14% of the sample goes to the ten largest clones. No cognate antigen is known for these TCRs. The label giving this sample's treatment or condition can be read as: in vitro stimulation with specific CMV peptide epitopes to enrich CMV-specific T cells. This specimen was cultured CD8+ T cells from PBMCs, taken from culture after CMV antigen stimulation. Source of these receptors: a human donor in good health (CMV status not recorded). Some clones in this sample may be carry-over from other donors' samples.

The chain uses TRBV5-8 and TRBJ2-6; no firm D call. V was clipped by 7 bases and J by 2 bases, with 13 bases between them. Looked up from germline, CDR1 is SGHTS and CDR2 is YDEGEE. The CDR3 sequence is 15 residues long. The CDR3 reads CASSSAITGANVLTF. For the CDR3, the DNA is TGTGCCAGCTCCTCAGCCATCACTGGGGCCAACGTCCTGACTTTC.

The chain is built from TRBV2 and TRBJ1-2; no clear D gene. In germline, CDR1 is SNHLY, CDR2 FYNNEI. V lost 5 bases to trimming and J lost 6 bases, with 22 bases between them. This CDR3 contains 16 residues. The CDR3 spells CASSNGPTTPGDGYTF. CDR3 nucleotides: TGTGCCAGCAGTAATGGGCCGACAACCCCGGGCGATGGCTACACCTTC.

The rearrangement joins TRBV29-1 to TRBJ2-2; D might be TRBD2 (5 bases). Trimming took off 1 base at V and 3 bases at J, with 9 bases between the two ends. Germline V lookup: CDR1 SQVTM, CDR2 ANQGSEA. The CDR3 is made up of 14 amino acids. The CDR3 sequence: CSVEGARDTGELFF. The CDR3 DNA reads TGCAGCGTTGAAGGGGCGCGGGACACCGGGGAGCTGTTTTTT.

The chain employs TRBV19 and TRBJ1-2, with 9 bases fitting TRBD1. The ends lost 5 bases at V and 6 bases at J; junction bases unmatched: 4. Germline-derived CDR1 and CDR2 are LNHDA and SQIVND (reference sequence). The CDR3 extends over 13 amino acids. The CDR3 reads CASSGTGWHGYTF. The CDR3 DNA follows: TGTGCCAGTAGTGGGACAGGGTGGCATGGCTACACCTTC.

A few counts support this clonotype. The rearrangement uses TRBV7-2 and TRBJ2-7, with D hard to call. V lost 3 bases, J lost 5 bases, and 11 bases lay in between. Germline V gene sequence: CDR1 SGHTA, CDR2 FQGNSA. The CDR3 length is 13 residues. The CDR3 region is CASSLAPLNEQYF. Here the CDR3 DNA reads TGTGCCAGCAGCTTGGCCCCCCTCAACGAGCAGTACTTC.

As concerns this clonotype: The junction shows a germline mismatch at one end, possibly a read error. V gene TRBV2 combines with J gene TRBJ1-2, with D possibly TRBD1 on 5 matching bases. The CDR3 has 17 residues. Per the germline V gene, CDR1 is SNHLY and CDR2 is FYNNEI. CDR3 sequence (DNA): TGTGTCAGCAGTGAAGAGGCGGGGGGTGGCTATTACTATGGCTACACCTTC. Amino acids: CVSSEEAGGGYYYGYTF. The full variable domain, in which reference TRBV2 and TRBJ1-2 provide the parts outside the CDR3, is EPEVTQTPSHQVTQMGQEVILRCVPISNHLYFYWYRQILGQKVEFLVSFYNNEISEKSEIFDDQFSVERPDGSNFTLKIRSTKLEDSAMYFCVSSEEAGGGYYYGYTFGSGTRLTVV.

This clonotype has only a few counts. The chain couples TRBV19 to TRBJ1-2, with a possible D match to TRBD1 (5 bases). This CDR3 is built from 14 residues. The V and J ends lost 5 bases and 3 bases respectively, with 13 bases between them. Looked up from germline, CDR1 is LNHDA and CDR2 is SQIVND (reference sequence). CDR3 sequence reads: CASSSSVGDYGYTF. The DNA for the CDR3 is TGTGCCAGTAGTTCGAGCGTGGGGGACTATGGCTACACCTTC.

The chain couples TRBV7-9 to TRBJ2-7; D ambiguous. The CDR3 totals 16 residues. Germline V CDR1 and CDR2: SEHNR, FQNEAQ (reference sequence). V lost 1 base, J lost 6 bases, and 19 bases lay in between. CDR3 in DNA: TGTGCCAGCAGCTTAGGAACGGGCCCAGAGGCCCGCGAGCAGTACGTC. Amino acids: CASSLGTGPEAREQYV.

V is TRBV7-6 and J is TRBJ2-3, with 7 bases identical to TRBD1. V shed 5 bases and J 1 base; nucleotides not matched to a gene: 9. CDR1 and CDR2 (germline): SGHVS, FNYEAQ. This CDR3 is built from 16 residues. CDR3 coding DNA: TGTGCCAGCAGCCCCCTGACCGGACAGGGCACAGATACGCAGTATTTT. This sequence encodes CASSPLTGQGTDTQYF.

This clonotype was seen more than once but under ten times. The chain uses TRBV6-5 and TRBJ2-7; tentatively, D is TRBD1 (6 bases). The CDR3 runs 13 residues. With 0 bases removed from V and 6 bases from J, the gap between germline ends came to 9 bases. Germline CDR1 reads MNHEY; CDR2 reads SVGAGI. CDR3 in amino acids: CASSYSGRGEQYF. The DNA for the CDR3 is TGTGCCAGCAGTTACTCCGGCAGGGGCGAGCAGTACTTC.

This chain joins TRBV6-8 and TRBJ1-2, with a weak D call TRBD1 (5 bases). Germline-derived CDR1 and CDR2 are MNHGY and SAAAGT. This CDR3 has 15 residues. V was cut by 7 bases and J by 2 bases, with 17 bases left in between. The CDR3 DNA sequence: TGTGCCAGCACCCAGAGTAACAGGTTAAACTATGGCTACACCTTC. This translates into CASTQSNRLNYGYTF.

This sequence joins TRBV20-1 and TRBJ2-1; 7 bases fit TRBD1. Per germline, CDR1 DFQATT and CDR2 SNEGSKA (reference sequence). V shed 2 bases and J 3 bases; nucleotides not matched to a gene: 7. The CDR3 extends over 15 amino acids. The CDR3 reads CSARSGTANYNEQFF. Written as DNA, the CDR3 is TGCAGTGCTAGATCCGGGACAGCGAACTACAATGAGCAGTTCTTC.

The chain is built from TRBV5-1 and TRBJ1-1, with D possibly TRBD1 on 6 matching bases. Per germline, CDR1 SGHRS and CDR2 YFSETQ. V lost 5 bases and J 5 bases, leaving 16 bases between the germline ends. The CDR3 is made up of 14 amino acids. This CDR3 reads CASRTQGEWTEAFF. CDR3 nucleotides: TGCGCCAGCAGGACACAGGGAGAATGGACTGAAGCTTTCTTT.

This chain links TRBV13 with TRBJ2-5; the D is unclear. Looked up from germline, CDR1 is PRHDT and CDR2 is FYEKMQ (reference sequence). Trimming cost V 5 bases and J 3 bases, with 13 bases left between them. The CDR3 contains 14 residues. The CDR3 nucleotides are TGTGCCAGCAGCCTTTACTCGGCGAAAGAGACCCAGTACTTC. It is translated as CASSLYSAKETQYF.

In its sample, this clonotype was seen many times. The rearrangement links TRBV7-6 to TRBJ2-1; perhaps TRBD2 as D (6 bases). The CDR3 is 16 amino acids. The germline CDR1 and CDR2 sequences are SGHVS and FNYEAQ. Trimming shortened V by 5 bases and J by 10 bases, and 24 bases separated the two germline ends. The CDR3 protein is CASSRLAASADREQFF. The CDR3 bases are TGTGCCAGCAGCAGATTAGCGGCCTCTGCGGATCGGGAGCAGTTCTTC.